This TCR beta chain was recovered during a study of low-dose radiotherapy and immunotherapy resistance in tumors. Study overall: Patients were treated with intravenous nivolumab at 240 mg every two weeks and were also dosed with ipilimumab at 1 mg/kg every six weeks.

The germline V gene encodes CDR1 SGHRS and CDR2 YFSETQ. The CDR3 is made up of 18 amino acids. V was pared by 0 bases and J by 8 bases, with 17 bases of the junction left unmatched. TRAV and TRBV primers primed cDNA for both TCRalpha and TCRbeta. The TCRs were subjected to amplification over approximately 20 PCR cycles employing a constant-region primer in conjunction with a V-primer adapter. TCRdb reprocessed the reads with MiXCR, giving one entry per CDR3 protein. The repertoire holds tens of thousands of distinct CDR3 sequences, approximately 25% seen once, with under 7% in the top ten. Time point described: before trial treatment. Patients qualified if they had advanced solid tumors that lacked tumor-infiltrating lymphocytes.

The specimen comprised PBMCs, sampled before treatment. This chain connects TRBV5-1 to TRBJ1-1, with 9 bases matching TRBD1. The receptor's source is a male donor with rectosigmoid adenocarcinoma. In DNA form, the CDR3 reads TGCGCCAGCAGCTTGGCAGGGGACAGGGAGTACCTAAGGGTCGAAGCTTTCTTT. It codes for CASSLAGDREYLRVEAFF.